The source of this TCR beta chain is a study of blood T cell repertoires in COVID-19. On this clone: A read error may produce the germline difference seen at one junction end.

The CDR3 runs to 15 residues. Germline V gene lookup returns CDR1 SGHAT and CDR2 FQNNGV. Using immunoSEQ multiplex PCR, the repertoire was profiled, and TCRdb retains in-frame clones only, with some absent. This table has 200,000 to 300,000 clones, around 80% appearing once. The sequence came from a man in his fifties or sixties with acute or convalescent COVID-19. V gene TRBV11-2 combines with J gene TRBJ2-7, with 10 bases that match TRBD1. Sequenced input: peripheral blood. Here the CDR3 reads CVSRRAGTGDYEQYF. The CDR3 DNA reads TGTGTCAGCAGGCGCGCCGGGACAGGGGACTACGAGCAGTACTTC.